This entry is about one T cell receptor beta chain. The antigen is not known. Individual cDNA molecules were tagged with unique molecular identifiers. TCRdb reprocessed the 5' RACE reads via MiXCR and lists one record per CDR3 protein. The sample contains tens of thousands of distinct CDR3 sequences, about 9.4% of which appear only once. CDR1 is SNHLY, CDR2 FYNNEI, per germline. With 6 bases clipped from V and 0 bases from J, the junction kept 6 bases outside the gene matches. CDR3 length: 15 residues. This entry is derived from a study of early T cells in non-severe SARS-CoV-2 infection. Overall study: Bulk RNA isolated from unsorted whole blood underwent sequencing; chains were not paired.

Study-level results: Anti-spike CD8 responses were favored by VDJdb matching, which missed private and CD4 specificities.

This receptor was obtained from an adult who was a healthcare worker with PCR-confirmed SARS-CoV-2 infection or an uninfected control (not recorded which). The gene calls are TRBV2 and TRBJ2-7; 9 bases match TRBD1. Sequencing used whole blood, obtained at baseline. The CDR3 DNA sequence: TGTGCCAGCAGGGAACAGGGGGCGGCCTCCTACGAGCAGTACTTC. Translated, it gives CASREQGAASYEQYF.